The T cell receptor (beta chain) under discussion was sequenced for a study of response to subunit inactivated influenza vaccine. Whole-study findings and limits: It was suggested by the authors that few new T cells are recruited by each seasonal influenza vaccination.

There are many counts of this clonotype. Its specificity is unknown. The CDR3 sequence is 11 residues long. The V and J ends lost 8 bases and 3 bases respectively, with 8 bases between them. The germline gives CDR1 KGHSH, CDR2 LQKENI. Via MiXCR, TCRdb re-called the RT-PCR reads, giving one row per CDR3 protein. The table has roughly 520,000 distinct CDR3 sequences, roughly 23% seen once; the top ten hold 1.9%. The rearrangement links TRBV18 to TRBJ2-7; D is ambiguous. This receptor was taken from a middle-aged man who received an inactivated influenza vaccine. The sequencing used CD4+ T cells sorted from PBMCs, collected more than 4 days after vaccination. Here the CDR3 reads CASSPDYEQYF. CDR3 nucleotides: TGTGCCAGCAGTCCAGACTACGAGCAGTACTTC.